What follows is one T cell receptor beta chain and its context. Its antigen is not known. The junction shows a germline mismatch at one end, possibly a read error. This sample stems from a study of cytomegalovirus exposure and HLA in healthy donors. This CDR3 comprises 12 residues. The germline V gene has CDR1 SEHNR and CDR2 FQNEAQ (reference sequence). Study findings and constraints: Sequencing likely caused a cluster of highly shared sequence variants. In a later analysis, the majority of CMV-associated beta chains seemingly showed HLA restriction.

The PCR contained 60 Vbeta and 13 Jbeta primers. This table comes from immunoSEQ multiplex PCR, and its TCRdb copy is limited to in-frame clones, with some not included. There are 75,000 to 90,000 clones in the sample; over 65% occur only once, and approximately 20% lies in the top ten. The chain carries TRBV7-9 and TRBJ2-7, with a weak D call TRBD2 (5 bases). The receptor comes from a man aged 30-40 years in good health and CMV-seropositive. The sequenced sample consisted of PBMCs. CDR3: CSSRASGDEQYF. In DNA form, the CDR3 reads TGTTCCAGTCGGGCGAGCGGCGACGAGCAGTACTTC.